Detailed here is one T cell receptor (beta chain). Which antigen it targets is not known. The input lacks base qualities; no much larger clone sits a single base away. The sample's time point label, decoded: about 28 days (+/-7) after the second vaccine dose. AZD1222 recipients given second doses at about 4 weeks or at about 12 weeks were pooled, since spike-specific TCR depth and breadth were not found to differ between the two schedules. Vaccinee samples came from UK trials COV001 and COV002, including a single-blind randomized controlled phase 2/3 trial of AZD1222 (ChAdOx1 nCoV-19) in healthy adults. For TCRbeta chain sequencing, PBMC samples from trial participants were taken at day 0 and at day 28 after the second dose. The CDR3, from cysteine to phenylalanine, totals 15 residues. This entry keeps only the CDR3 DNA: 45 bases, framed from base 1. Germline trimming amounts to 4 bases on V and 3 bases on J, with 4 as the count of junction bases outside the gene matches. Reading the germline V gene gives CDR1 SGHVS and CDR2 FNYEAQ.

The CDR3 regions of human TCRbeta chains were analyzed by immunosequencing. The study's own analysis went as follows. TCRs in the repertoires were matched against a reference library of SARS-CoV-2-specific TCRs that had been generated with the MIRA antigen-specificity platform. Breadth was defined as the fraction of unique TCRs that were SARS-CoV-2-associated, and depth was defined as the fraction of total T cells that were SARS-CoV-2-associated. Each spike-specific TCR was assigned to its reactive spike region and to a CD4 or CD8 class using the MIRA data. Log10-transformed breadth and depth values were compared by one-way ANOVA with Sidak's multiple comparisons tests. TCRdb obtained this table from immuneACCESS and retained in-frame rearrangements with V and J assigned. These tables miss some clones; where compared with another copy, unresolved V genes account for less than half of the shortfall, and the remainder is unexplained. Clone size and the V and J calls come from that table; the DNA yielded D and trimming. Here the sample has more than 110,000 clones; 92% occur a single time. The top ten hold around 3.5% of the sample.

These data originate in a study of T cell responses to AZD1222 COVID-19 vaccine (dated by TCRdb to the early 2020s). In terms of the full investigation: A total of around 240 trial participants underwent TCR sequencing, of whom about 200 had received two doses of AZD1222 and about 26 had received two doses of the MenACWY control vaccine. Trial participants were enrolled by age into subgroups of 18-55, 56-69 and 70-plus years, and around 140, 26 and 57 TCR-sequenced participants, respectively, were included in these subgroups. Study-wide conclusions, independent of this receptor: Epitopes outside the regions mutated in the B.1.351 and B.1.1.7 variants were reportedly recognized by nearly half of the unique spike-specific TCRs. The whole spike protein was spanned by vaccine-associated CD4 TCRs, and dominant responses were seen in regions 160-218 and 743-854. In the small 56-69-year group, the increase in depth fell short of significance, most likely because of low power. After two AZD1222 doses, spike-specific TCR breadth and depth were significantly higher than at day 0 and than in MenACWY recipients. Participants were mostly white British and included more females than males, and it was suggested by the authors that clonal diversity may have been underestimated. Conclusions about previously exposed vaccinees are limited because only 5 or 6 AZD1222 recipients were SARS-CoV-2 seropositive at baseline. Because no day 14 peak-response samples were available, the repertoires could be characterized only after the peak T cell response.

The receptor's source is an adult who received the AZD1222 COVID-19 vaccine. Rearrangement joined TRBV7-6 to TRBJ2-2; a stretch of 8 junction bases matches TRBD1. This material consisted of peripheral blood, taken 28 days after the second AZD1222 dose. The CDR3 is CASSYRTGHTGELFF. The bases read TGTGCCAGCAGCTATCGGACAGGGCACACCGGGGAGCTGTTTTTT.